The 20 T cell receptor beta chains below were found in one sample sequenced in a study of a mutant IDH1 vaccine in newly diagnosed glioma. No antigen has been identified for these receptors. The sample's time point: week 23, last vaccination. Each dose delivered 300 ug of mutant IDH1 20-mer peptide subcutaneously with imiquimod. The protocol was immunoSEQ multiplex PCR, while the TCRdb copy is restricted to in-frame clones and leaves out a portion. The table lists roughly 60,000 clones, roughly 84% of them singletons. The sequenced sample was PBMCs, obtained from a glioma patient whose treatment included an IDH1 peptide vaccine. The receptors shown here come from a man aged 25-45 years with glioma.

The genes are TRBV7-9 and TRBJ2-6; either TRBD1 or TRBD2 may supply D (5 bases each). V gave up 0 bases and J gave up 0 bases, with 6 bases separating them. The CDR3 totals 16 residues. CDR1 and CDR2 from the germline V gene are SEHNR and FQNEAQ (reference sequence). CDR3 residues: CASSLAGDSGANVLTF. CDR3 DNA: TGTGCCAGCAGCTTAGCGGGGGACTCTGGGGCCAACGTCCTGACTTTC.

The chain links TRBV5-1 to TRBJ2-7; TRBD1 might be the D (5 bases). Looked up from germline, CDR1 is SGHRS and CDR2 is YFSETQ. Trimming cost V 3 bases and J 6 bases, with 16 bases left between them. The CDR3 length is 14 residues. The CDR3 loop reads CASSYPLGQGEQYF. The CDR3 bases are TGCGCCAGCAGCTACCCCCTAGGGCAGGGCGAGCAGTACTTC.

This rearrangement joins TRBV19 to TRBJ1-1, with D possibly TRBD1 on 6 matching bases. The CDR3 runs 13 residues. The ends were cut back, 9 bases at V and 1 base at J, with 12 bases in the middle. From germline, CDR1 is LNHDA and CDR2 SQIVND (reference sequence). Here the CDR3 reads CASQTTGNTEAFF. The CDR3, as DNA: TGTGCCAGCCAGACGACAGGGAACACTGAAGCTTTCTTT.

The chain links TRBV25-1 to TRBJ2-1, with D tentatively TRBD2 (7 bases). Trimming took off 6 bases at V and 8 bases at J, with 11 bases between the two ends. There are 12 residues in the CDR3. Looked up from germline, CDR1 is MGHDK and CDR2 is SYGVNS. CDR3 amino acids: CASSPGGYEQFF. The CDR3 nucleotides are TGTGCCAGCAGCCCGGGGGGCTATGAGCAGTTCTTC. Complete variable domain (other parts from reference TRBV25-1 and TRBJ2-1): EADIYQTPRYLVIGTGKKITLECSQTMGHDKMYWYQQDPGMELHLIHYSYGVNSTEKGDLSSESTVSRIRTEHFPLTLESARPSHTSQYLCASSPGGYEQFFGPGTRLTVL.

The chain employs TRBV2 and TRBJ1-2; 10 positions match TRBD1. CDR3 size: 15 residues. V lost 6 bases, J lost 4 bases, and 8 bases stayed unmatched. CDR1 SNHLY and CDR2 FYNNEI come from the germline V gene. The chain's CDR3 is CASSPRTGGFYGYTF. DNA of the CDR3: TGTGCCAGCAGCCCTAGGACAGGGGGTTTCTATGGCTACACCTTC.

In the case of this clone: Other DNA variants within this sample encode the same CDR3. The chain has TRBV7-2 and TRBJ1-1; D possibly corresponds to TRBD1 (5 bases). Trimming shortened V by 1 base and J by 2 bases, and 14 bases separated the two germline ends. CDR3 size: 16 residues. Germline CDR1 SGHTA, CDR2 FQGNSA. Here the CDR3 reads CASSLVSGARNTEAFF. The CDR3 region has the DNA TGTGCCAGCAGCTTAGTTAGCGGGGCAAGAAACACTGAAGCTTTCTTT.

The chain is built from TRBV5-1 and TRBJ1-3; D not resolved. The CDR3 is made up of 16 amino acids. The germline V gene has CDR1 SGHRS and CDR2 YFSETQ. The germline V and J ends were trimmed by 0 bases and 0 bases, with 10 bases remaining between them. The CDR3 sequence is CASSLGDRSSGNTIYF. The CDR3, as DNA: TGCGCCAGCAGCTTGGGTGACCGCTCCTCTGGAAACACCATATATTTT.

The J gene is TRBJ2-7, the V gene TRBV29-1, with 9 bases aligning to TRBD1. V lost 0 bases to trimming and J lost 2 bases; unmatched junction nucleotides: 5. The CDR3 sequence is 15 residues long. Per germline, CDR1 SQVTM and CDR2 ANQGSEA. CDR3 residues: CSVEEGDRVTYEQYF. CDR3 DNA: TGCAGCGTTGAAGAGGGGGACAGGGTAACCTACGAGCAGTACTTC.

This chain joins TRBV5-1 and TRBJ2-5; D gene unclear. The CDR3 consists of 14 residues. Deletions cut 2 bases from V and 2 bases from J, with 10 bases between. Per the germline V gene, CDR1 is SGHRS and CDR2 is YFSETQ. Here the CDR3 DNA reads TGCGCCAGCAGCTTTCGGCAGGCTCAAGAGACCCAGTACTTC. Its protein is CASSFRQAQETQYF.

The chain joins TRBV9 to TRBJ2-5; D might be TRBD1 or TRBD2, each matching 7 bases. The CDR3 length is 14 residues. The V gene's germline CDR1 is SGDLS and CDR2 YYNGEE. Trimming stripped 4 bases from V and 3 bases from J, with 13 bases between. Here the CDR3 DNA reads TGTGCCAGCAGCTACTCAGGGGGGGAAGAGACCCAGTACTTC. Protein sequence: CASSYSGGEETQYF.

The CDR3 sequence: CASRTGQNIQYF. The DNA for the CDR3 is TGTGCCAGCAGGACAGGGCAAAACATTCAGTACTTC. The chain uses TRBV27 and TRBJ2-4; 7 nucleotides match TRBD1. This CDR3 has 12 residues. The germline CDR1 and CDR2 sequences are MNHEY and SMNVEV (reference sequence). The V segment lost 6 bases and the J segment 5 bases; nucleotides outside the gene matches: 1.

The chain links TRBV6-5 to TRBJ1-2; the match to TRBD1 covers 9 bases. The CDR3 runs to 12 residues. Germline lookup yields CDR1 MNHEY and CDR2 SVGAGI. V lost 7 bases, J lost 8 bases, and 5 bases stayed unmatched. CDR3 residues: CASTLQGAGYTF. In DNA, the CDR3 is TGTGCCAGCACCCTACAGGGGGCCGGCTACACCTTC.

CDR3 loop: CAISESDAPGISGQKSYEQYF. In DNA form, the CDR3 reads TGTGCCATCAGTGAGTCGGATGCTCCGGGGATCTCGGGACAGAAGTCCTACGAGCAGTACTTC. The chain joins TRBV10-3 to TRBJ2-7; 7 bases are a match to TRBD1. CDR1 and CDR2 (germline): ENHRY, SYGVKD. The CDR3 extends over 21 amino acids. V lost 0 bases, J lost 1 base, and 21 bases stayed unmatched.

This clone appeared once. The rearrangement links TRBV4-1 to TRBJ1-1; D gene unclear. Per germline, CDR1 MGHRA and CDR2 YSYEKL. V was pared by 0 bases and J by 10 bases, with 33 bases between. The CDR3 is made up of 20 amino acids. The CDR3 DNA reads TGCGCCAGCAGCCAAGAGAGGCTTTTCGGGGAAAGACCCCACATTGTAGGAGCTTTCTTT. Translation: CASSQERLFGERPHIVGAFF.

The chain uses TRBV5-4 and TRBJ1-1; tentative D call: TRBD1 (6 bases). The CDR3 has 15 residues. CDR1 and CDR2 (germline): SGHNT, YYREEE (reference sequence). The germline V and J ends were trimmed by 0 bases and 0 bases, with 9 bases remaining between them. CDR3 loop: CASSLEGQMNTEAFF. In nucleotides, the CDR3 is TGTGCCAGCAGCTTGGAAGGACAGATGAACACTGAAGCTTTCTTT.

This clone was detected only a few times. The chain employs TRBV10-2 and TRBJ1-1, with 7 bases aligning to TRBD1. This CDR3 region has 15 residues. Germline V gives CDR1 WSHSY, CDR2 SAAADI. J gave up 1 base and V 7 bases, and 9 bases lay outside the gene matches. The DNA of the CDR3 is TGCGCCAGCACCAGGAGGGAGGGGGCGAACACTGAAGCTTTCTTT. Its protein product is CASTRREGANTEAFF.

CDR3 bases: TGTGCCAGCTCACCACCGGGGGGGCGCGCAGATACGCAGTATTTT. As protein: CASSPPGGRADTQYF. This chain connects TRBV18 to TRBJ2-3; D possibly corresponds to TRBD2 (7 bases). CDR1 KGHSH and CDR2 LQKENI come from the germline V gene. The V end lost 0 bases, the J end lost 4 bases, and 11 bases lay between the germline ends. This CDR3 spans 15 amino acids.

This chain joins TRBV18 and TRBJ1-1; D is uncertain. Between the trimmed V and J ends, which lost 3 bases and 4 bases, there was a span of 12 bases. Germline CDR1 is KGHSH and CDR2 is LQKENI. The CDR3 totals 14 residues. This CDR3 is CASSPWALGTEAFF. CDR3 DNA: TGTGCCAGCTCACCGTGGGCCCTGGGCACTGAAGCTTTCTTT.

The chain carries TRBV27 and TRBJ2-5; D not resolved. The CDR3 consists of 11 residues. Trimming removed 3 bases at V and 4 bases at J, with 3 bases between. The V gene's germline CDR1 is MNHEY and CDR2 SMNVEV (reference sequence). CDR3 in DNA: TGTGCCAGCAGTTTTAGAGAGACCCAGTACTTC. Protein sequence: CASSFRETQYF.

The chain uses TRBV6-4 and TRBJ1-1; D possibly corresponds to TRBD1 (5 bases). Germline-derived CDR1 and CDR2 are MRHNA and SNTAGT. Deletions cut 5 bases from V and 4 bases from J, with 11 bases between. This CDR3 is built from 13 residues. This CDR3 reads CASSYWGSTEAFF. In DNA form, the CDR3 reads TGTGCCAGCAGTTACTGGGGGAGCACTGAAGCTTTCTTT.